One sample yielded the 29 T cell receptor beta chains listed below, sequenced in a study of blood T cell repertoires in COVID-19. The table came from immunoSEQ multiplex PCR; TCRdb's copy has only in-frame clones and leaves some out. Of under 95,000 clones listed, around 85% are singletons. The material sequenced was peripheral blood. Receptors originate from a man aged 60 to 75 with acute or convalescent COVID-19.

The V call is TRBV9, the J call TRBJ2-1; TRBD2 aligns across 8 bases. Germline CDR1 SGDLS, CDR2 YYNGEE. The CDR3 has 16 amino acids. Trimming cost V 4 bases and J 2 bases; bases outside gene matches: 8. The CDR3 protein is CASSPLTGGPYNEQFF. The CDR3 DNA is TGTGCCAGCAGCCCCTTGACGGGGGGGCCCTACAATGAGCAGTTCTTC.

As DNA, the CDR3 is TGTGCCAGCAGCGGCGGGGACAGGGGCGTTAACGGGGAGCTGTTTTTT. Translating it yields CASSGGDRGVNGELFF. The chain combines TRBV5-5 with TRBJ2-2; 10 nucleotides agree with TRBD1. The CDR3 loop spans 16 amino acids. V shed 4 bases and J 7 bases; nucleotides not matched to a gene: 10. Germline V lookup: CDR1 SGHKS, CDR2 YYEKEE (reference sequence).

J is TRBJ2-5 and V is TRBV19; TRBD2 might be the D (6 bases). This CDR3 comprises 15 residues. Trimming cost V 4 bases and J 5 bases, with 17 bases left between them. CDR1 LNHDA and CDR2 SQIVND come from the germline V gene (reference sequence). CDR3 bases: TGTGCCAGTAGTACATCCCCTGGAGGAGGGGAGACCCAGTACTTC. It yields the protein CASSTSPGGGETQYF.

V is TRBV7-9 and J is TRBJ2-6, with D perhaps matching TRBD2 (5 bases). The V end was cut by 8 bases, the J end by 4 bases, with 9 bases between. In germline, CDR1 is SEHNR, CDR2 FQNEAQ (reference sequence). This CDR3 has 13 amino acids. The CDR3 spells CASPRGGANVLTF. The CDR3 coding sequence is TGTGCCAGCCCCCGGGGAGGGGCCAACGTCCTGACTTTC.

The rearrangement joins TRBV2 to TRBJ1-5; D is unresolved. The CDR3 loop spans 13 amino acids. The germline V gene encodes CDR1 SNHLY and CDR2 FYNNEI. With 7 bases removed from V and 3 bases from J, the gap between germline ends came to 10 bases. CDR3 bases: TGTGCCAGCACCAGCAGGCCCAATCAGCCCCAGCATTTT. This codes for CASTSRPNQPQHF.

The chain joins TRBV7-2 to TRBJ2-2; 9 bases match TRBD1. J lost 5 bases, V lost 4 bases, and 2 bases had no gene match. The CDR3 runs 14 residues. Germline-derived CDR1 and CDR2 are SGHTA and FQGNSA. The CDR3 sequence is CASSSGQGTGELFF. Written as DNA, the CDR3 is TGTGCCAGCAGCTCGGGACAGGGAACCGGGGAGCTGTTTTTT.

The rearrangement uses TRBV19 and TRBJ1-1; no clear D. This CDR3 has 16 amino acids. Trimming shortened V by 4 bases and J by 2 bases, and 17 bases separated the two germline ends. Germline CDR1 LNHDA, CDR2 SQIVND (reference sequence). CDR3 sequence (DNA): TGTGCCAGTAGTAAGTTGCCCAGGAGGGATAACACTGAAGCTTTCTTT. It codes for CASSKLPRRDNTEAFF. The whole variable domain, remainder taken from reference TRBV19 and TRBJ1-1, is DGGITQSPKYLFRKEGQNVTLSCEQNLNHDAMYWYRQDPGQGLRLIYYSQIVNDFQKGDIAEGYSVSREKKESFPLTVTSAQKNPTAFYLCASSKLPRRDNTEAFFGQGTRLTVV.

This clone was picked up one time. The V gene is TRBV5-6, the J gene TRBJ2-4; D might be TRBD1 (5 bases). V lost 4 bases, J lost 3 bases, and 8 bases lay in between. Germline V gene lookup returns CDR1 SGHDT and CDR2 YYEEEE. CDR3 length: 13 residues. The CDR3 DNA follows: TGTGCCAGCAGCCGACAGAGCAAAAACATTCAGTACTTC. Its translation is CASSRQSKNIQYF.

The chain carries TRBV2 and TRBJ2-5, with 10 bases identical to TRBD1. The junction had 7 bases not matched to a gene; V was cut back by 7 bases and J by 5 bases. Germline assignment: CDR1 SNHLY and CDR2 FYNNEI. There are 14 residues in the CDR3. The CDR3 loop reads CASTLDRGHETQYF. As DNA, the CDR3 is TGTGCCAGCACTCTAGACAGGGGGCACGAGACCCAGTACTTC.

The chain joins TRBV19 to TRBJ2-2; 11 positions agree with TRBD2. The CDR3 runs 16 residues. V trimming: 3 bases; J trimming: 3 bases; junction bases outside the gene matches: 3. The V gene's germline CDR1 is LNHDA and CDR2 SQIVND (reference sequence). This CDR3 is CASSILAGGHTGELFF. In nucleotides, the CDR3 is TGTGCCAGTAGTATCCTAGCGGGGGGCCACACCGGGGAGCTGTTTTTT. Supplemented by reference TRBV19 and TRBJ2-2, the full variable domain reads DGGITQSPKYLFRKEGQNVTLSCEQNLNHDAMYWYRQDPGQGLRLIYYSQIVNDFQKGDIAEGYSVSREKKESFPLTVTSAQKNPTAFYLCASSILAGGHTGELFFGEGSRLTVL.

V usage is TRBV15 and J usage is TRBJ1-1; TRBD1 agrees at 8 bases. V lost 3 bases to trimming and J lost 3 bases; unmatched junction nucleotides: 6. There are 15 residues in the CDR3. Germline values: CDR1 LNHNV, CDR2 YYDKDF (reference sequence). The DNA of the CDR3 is TGTGCCACCAGCAGGGCAGGGGGCGCGGACACTGAAGCTTTCTTT. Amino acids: CATSRAGGADTEAFF.

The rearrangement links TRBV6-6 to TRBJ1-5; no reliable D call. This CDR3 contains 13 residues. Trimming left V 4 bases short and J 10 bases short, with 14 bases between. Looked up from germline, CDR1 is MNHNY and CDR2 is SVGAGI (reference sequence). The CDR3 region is CASSSGGGEPQHF. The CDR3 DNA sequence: TGTGCCAGCAGTTCAGGCGGAGGTGAACCCCAGCATTTT.

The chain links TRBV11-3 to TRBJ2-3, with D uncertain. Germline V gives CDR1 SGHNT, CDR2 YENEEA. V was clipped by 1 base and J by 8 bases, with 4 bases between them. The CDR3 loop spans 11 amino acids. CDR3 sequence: CASSLGGTQYF. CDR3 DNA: TGTGCCAGCAGCTTAGGAGGTACGCAGTATTTT. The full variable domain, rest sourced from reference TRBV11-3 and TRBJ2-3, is EAGVVQSPRYKIIEKKQPVAFWCNPISGHNTLYWYLQNLGQGPELLIRYENEEAVDDSQLPKDRFSAERLKGVDSTLKIQPAELGDSAVYLCASSLGGTQYFGPGTRLTVL.

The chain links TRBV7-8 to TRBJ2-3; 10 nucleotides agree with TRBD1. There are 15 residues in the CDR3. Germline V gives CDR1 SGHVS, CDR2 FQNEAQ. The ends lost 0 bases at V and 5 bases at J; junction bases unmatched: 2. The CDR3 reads CASSLAGQGRDTQYF. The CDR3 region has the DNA TGTGCCAGCAGCTTAGCGGGACAGGGGAGAGATACGCAGTATTTT.

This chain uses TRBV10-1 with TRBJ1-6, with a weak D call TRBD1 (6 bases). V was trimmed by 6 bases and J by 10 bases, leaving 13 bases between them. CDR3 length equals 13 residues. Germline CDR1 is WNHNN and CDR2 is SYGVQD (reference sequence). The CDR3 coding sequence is TGCGCCAGCAGCCCTGGACAGACCTCACCCCTCCACTTT. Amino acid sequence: CASSPGQTSPLHF.

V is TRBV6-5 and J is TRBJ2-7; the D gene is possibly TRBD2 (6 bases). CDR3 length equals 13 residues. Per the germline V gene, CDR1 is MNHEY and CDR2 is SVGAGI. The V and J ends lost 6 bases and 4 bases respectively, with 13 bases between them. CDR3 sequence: CASRREAYYEQYF. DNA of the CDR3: TGTGCCAGCAGAAGGGAGGCTTATTACGAGCAGTACTTC.

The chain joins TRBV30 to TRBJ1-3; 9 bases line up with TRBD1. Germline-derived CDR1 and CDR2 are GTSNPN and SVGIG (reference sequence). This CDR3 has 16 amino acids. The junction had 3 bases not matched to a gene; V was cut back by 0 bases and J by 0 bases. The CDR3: CAWSVRQGDSGNTIYF. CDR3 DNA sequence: TGTGCCTGGAGTGTACGACAGGGGGACTCTGGAAACACCATATATTTT.

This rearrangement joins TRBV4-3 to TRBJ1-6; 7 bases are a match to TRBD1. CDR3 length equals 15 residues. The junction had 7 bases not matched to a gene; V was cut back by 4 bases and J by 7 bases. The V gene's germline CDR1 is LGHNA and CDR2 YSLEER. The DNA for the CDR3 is TGCGCCAGCAGCCTGAGACAGGGATCCAATTCACCCCTCCACTTT. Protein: CASSLRQGSNSPLHF.

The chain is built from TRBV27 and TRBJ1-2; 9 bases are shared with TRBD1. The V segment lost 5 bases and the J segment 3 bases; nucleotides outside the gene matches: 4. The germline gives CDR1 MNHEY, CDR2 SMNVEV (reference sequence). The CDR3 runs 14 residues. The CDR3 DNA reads TGTGCCAGCAGTCCAACAGGGGGCCACTATGGCTACACCTTC. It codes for CASSPTGGHYGYTF.

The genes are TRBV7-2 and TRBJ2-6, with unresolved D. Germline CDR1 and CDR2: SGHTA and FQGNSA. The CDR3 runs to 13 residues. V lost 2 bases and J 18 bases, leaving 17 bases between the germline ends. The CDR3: CASSLKLRGVPTF. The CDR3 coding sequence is TGTGCCAGCAGCTTAAAGTTACGTGGAGTTCCGACTTTC.

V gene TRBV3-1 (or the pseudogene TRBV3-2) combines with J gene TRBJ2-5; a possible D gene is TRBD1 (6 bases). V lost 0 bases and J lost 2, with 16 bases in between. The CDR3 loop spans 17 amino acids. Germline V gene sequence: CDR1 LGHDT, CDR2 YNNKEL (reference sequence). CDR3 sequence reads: CASSQDGSGDVQETQYF. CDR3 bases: TGTGCCAGCAGCCAAGATGGGTCAGGGGACGTTCAAGAGACCCAGTACTTC.

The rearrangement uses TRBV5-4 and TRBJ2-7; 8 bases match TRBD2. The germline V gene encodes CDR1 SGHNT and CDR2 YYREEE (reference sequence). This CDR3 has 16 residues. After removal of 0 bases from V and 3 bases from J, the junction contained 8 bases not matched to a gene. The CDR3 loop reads CASSLASGGGSYEQYF. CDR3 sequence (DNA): TGTGCCAGCAGCTTGGCGTCTGGCGGGGGGAGCTACGAGCAGTACTTC. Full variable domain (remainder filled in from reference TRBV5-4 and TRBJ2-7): ETGVTQSPTHLIKTRGQQVTLRCSSQSGHNTVSWYQQALGQGPQFIFQYYREEENGRGNFPPRFSGLQFPNYSSELNVNALELDDSALYLCASSLASGGGSYEQYFGPGTRLTVT.

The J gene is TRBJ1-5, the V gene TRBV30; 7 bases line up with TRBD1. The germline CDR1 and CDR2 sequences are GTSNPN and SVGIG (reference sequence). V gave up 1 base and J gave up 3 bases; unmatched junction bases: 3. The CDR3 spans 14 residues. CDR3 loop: CAWSGGQFNQPQHF. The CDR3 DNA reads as TGTGCCTGGAGTGGGGGACAGTTCAATCAGCCCCAGCATTTT. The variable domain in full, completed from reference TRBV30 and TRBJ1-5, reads SQTIHQWPATLVQPVGSPLSLECTVEGTSNPNLYWYRQAAGRGLQLLFYSVGIGQISSEVPQNLSASRPQDRQFILSSKKLLLSDSGFYLCAWSGGQFNQPQHFGDGTRLSIL.

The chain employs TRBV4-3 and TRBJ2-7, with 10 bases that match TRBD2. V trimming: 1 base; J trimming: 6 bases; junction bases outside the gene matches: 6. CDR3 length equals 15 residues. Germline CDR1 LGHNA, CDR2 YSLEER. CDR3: CASSQASGGVGEQYF. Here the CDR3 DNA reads TGCGCCAGCAGCCAAGCCAGCGGGGGGGTAGGCGAGCAGTACTTC.

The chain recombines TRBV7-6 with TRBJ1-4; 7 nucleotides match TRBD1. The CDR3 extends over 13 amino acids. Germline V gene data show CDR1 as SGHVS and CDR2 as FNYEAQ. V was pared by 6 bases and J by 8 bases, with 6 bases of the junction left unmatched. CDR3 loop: CASRPIGGEKLFF. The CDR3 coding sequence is TGTGCCAGCAGACCTATAGGGGGCGAAAAACTGTTTTTT.

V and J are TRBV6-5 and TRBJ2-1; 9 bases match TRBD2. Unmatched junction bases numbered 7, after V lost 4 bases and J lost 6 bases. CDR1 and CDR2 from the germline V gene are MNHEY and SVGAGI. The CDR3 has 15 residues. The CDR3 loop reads CASSFQRGAFNEQFF. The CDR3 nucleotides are TGTGCCAGCAGTTTTCAGCGGGGGGCCTTCAATGAGCAGTTCTTC.

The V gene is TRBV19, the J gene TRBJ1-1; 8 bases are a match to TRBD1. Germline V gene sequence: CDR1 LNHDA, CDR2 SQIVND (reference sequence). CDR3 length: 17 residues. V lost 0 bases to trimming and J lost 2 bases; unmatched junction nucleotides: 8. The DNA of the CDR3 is TGTGCCAGTAGTATAGAGGGCAGGGGGCGTCTCAACACTGAAGCTTTCTTT. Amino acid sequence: CASSIEGRGRLNTEAFF.

DNA of the CDR3: TGTGCCGGGATTACCAGGAACAGGGATGGCTACACCTTC. Residues: CAGITRNRDGYTF. The V and J genes are TRBV30 and TRBJ1-2; D possibly corresponds to TRBD1 (6 bases). The CDR3 consists of 13 residues. Germline V gene data show CDR1 as GTSNPN and CDR2 as SVGIG (reference sequence). The V and J ends lost 8 bases and 6 bases respectively, with 19 bases between them.

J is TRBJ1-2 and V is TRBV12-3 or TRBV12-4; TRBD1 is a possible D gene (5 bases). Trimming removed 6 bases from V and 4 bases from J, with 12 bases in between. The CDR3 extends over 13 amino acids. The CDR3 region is CASSQTRGYGYTF. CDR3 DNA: TGTGCCAGCAGCCAAACAAGGGGCTATGGCTACACCTTC.